This T cell receptor (beta chain) was sequenced for a study of CD8 T cells in ankylosing spondylitis. General study results and limits: Within ankylosing spondylitis blood, a TCR beta motif made up of several highly homologous variants appeared to be characteristic.

This clonotype was counted a few times. Its antigen remains unidentified. TCRdb reprocessed the 5' RACE reads via MiXCR and lists one record per CDR3 protein. The sample comprises about 540,000 distinct CDR3 sequences, over 9.5% of which are singletons, and approximately 6.3% rests with the top ten. The CDR3 totals 17 residues. V dropped 5 bases and J dropped 0 bases, with 16 bases sitting between them. Per germline, CDR1 MNHEY and CDR2 SMNVEV (reference sequence). Sequencing was carried out using blood, either unsorted or a sorted T cell fraction (not recorded which). The clonotype comes from a male donor with ankylosing spondylitis. V usage is TRBV27 and J usage is TRBJ2-2; D might be TRBD2 (6 bases). The DNA of the CDR3 is TGTGCCAGCAGTAAGAATAGCGGAGCGTCGAACACCGGGGAGCTGTTTTTT. Translating gives CASSKNSGASNTGELFF.